The 29 T cell receptor beta chains presented below share a single source sample, sequenced in a study of beta chain features in type 1 diabetes. Isolated RNA was reverse transcribed in full, so expressed TCRB transcripts were sequenced. Clones were read by immunoSEQ multiplex PCR, and TCRdb kept only the in-frame ones, dropping some. The table lists under 400,000 clones, 14% of them singletons. Sequencing input: central memory CD4+ T cells from blood. These receptors were collected from a man aged 30 to 45 in good health.

This clone was counted ten times or more. This CDR3 reads CASSVSSGISNNEQFF. CDR3 nucleotides: TGTGCCAGCAGCGTAAGTAGCGGGATCTCGAACAATGAGCAGTTCTTC. The chain employs TRBV9 and TRBJ2-1; 8 nucleotides match TRBD2. This CDR3 is 16 amino acids long. The junction had 8 bases not matched to a gene; V was cut back by 1 base and J by 5 bases. Germline CDR1 reads SGDLS; CDR2 reads YYNGEE.

This clone was detected a few times. V and J are TRBV7-2 and TRBJ2-5; a possible D gene is TRBD2 (5 bases). Trimming left V 1 base short and J 5 bases short, with 14 bases between. Germline CDR1 reads SGHTA; CDR2 reads FQGNSA. The CDR3 has 15 amino acids. CDR3 loop: CASSLVSTSRETQYF. CDR3 nucleotides: TGTGCCAGCAGCTTAGTGTCAACTAGTCGGGAGACCCAGTACTTC.

V usage is TRBV7-3 and J usage is TRBJ2-3, with TRBD2 matching over 8 bases. With V trimmed by 8 bases and J by 5 bases, 6 bases remained unmatched. Looked up from germline, CDR1 is SGHTA and CDR2 is FQGTGA. The CDR3 length is 13 residues. The CDR3 nucleotides read TGTGCCAGCTCCAAGCGGGAGAAAGATACGCAGTATTTT. Protein: CASSKREKDTQYF.

This clone has more than one count but fewer than ten. The chain carries TRBV18 and TRBJ1-2; TRBD1 matches at 7 bases. The CDR3 is 15 amino acids. Germline V lookup: CDR1 KGHSH, CDR2 LQKENI. Trimming at V came to 2 bases and at J to 4 bases, leaving 7 bases not matched to a gene. CDR3: CASSPADRPAYGYTF. CDR3 nucleotide sequence: TGTGCCAGCTCACCAGCGGACAGGCCGGCCTATGGCTACACCTTC.

The chain recombines TRBV18 with TRBJ2-1, with 9 bases fitting TRBD1. The CDR3 sequence is 13 residues long. Germline V gene lookup returns CDR1 KGHSH and CDR2 LQKENI. Trimming cost V 5 bases and J 9 bases; bases outside gene matches: 5. The chain's CDR3 is CASSGQGSSEQFF. The DNA for the CDR3 is TGTGCCAGCTCAGGACAGGGGTCCAGTGAGCAGTTCTTC.

This clone was seen a handful of times. J is TRBJ2-2 and V is TRBV4-2, with D possibly called TRBD1 or TRBD2 (6 bases each). This CDR3 region has 15 residues. The V and J ends lost 1 base and 7 bases respectively, with 13 bases between them. The germline gives CDR1 LGHNA, CDR2 YNFKEQ. The CDR3 DNA sequence: TGTGCCAGCAGCCAAGCTCAACAGGGAGGCGGGGAGCTGTTTTTT. Translating gives CASSQAQQGGGELFF.

In this sample, this clone turned up a few times. V usage is TRBV29-1 and J usage is TRBJ1-3; a weak D match, TRBD1 (5 bases). Germline CDR1 is SQVTM and CDR2 is ANQGSEA. V was clipped by 8 bases and J by 7 bases, with 18 bases between them. This CDR3 has 13 residues. The chain's CDR3 is CSIRDGVVNTIYF. CDR3 DNA sequence: TGCAGCATACGGGACGGCGTTGTGAACACCATATATTTT.

This clone was found a few times. This rearrangement joins TRBV11-2 to TRBJ1-4, with 9 positions matching TRBD1. The germline V gene has CDR1 SGHAT and CDR2 FQNNGV. V trimming: 3 bases; J trimming: 0 bases; junction bases outside the gene matches: 2. The CDR3 totals 16 residues. CDR3 in DNA: TGTGCCAGCAGCTTGGACAGGGGCGCAACTAATGAAAAACTGTTTTTT. Translation gives CASSLDRGATNEKLFF.

V and J are TRBV6-4 and TRBJ2-3, with D possibly matching TRBD1 (6 bases). CDR3 length equals 15 residues. The germline V gene has CDR1 MRHNA and CDR2 SNTAGT. V was shortened by 5 bases and J by 2 bases, with 14 bases between the two germline ends. CDR3 DNA sequence: TGTGCCAGCAGTTCGTCAGGGGTTTTCACAGATACGCAGTATTTT. Its protein product is CASSSSGVFTDTQYF.

This clone showed up just a few times. V gene TRBV20-1 combines with J gene TRBJ1-4; no clear D gene. Trimming removed 3 bases from V and 11 bases from J, with 7 bases in between. Germline V gene sequence: CDR1 DFQATT, CDR2 SNEGSKA (reference sequence). The CDR3 spans 10 residues. The CDR3 loop reads CSASYGKLFF. The CDR3 DNA reads as TGCAGTGCTAGTTATGGTAAACTGTTTTTT.

CDR3 in DNA: TGTGCCAGCAGCTTAGGGAAGGGACGCGCTACGCAGTATTTT. Translation: CASSLGKGRATQYF. This sequence joins TRBV2 and TRBJ2-3; D tentatively fits TRBD1 or TRBD2 (5 bases each). The germline V gene encodes CDR1 SNHLY and CDR2 FYNNEI. V shed 6 bases and J shed 8 bases, with 18 bases lying between them. The length of the CDR3 is 14 residues.

The J gene is TRBJ2-7, the V gene TRBV7-8; no reliable D call. Germline V gene sequence: CDR1 SGHVS, CDR2 FQNEAQ. The CDR3 extends over 14 amino acids. Trimming cost V 2 bases and J 3 bases, with 11 bases left between them. The CDR3 protein is CASSLSGGGYEQYV. The CDR3 bases are TGTGCCAGCAGCTTATCAGGCGGCGGCTACGAGCAGTACGTC.

The chain recombines TRBV7-6 with TRBJ2-7; D gene ambiguous. This CDR3 has 14 amino acids. The germline CDR1 and CDR2 sequences are SGHVS and FNYEAQ. The V end was cut by 5 bases, the J end by 6 bases, with 17 bases between. CDR3 bases: TGTGCCAGCAGCCGAACTATTAGGGCGACCGAGCAGTACTTC. It yields the protein CASSRTIRATEQYF.

This clone was counted a few times. The V and J genes are TRBV20-1 and TRBJ1-1; D gene unclear. The length of the CDR3 is 11 residues. Trimming cost V 3 bases and J 4 bases, with 6 bases left between them. Germline lookup yields CDR1 DFQATT and CDR2 SNEGSKA (reference sequence). The CDR3 DNA reads as TGCAGTGCTAGCAGATCCACTGAAGCTTTCTTT. Amino acid sequence: CSASRSTEAFF.

The V gene is TRBV5-4, the J gene TRBJ2-7; D is possibly TRBD1 (6 bases). Germline-derived CDR1 and CDR2 are SGHNT and YYREEE (reference sequence). V lost 4 bases and J 5 bases, leaving 19 bases between the germline ends. This CDR3 is built from 15 residues. CDR3 bases: TGTGCCAGCAGCCCCAACAACAGGGCCGCCCACGAGCAGTACGTC. It specifies CASSPNNRAAHEQYV.

As for this clone: The sample holds other DNA sequences that translate to the same CDR3. CDR3 loop: CASSLLRETQYF. The CDR3 DNA reads TGTGCCAGCAGCTTGCTCCGAGAGACCCAGTACTTC. The chain couples TRBV7-2 to TRBJ2-5; D not certain. The CDR3 has 12 amino acids. The ends were cut back, 3 bases at V and 4 bases at J, with 6 bases in the middle. Germline lookup yields CDR1 SGHTA and CDR2 FQGNSA.

This clone occurred a few times. The chain recombines TRBV5-4 with TRBJ2-2; 11 nucleotides line up with TRBD2. Germline V gene data show CDR1 as SGHNT and CDR2 as YYREEE (reference sequence). V lost 4 bases and J lost 3; bases outside the gene matches: 5. This CDR3 is 16 amino acids long. CDR3 sequence: CASSGRLAGYTGELFF. The CDR3 nucleotides are TGTGCCAGCAGCGGACGACTAGCGGGATACACCGGGGAGCTGTTTTTT.

This clone was seen only a few times. This rearrangement joins TRBV30 to TRBJ2-1; 7 bases are shared with TRBD2. The length of the CDR3 is 14 residues. Germline V gene data show CDR1 as GTSNPN and CDR2 as SVGIG (reference sequence). The V and J ends lost 2 bases and 4 bases, in that order; junction bases with no gene match: 5. The CDR3 DNA follows: TGTGCCTGGAGTAAAGCGGGACCTTACAATGAGCAGTTCTTC. Its translation is CAWSKAGPYNEQFF. The whole variable domain, remainder taken from reference TRBV30 and TRBJ2-1, is SQTIHQWPATLVQPVGSPLSLECTVEGTSNPNLYWYRQAAGRGLQLLFYSVGIGQISSEVPQNLSASRPQDRQFILSSKKLLLSDSGFYLCAWSKAGPYNEQFFGPGTRLTVL.

V gene TRBV11-3 combines with J gene TRBJ2-1; the match to TRBD2 covers 13 bases. The CDR3 has 16 amino acids. After removal of 3 bases from V and 7 bases from J, the junction contained 6 bases not matched to a gene. In germline, CDR1 is SGHNT, CDR2 YENEEA. The chain's CDR3 is CASSFQTSGRMNEQFF. The CDR3 nucleotides are TGTGCCAGCAGCTTCCAGACTAGCGGGAGGATGAATGAGCAGTTCTTC.

The chain combines TRBV13 with TRBJ2-3, with TRBD2 matching 11 bases. The junction had 1 base not matched to a gene; V was cut back by 3 bases and J by 2 bases. The germline V gene has CDR1 PRHDT and CDR2 FYEKMQ (reference sequence). The CDR3 is 15 amino acids. The CDR3: CASSLGLAVTDTQYF. Here the CDR3 DNA reads TGTGCCAGCAGCTTGGGACTAGCGGTCACAGATACGCAGTATTTT.

In its sample, this clone was seen many times. The CDR3 is CSALPGGIQYF. CDR3 sequence (DNA): TGCAGTGCTTTGCCTGGGGGCATTCAGTACTTC. The V and J genes are TRBV20-1 and TRBJ2-4; either TRBD1 or TRBD2 may fit D (5 bases each). Germline loops: CDR1 DFQATT, CDR2 SNEGSKA (reference sequence). The CDR3 runs to 11 residues. Trimming cost V 5 bases and J 9 bases, with 11 bases left between them.

This clone was seen more than once but under ten times. CDR3 in amino acids: CSVRLEFGRGGSYNEQFF. Written as DNA, the CDR3 is TGCAGCGTACGACTGGAATTTGGGAGGGGTGGCTCCTACAATGAGCAGTTCTTC. The chain couples TRBV29-1 to TRBJ2-1; 7 bases are a match to TRBD2. CDR1 is SQVTM, CDR2 ANQGSEA, per germline. CDR3 length: 18 residues. V lost 6 bases to trimming and J lost 0 bases; unmatched junction nucleotides: 17.

This clone has just a few counts. This chain uses TRBV11-3 with TRBJ2-4; D is undetermined. Looked up from germline, CDR1 is SGHNT and CDR2 is YENEEA. The CDR3 covers 15 residues. V was shortened by 5 bases and J by 2 bases, with 13 bases between the two germline ends. The CDR3: CASSPPRATKNIQYF. CDR3 sequence (DNA): TGTGCCAGCAGCCCTCCCCGAGCGACCAAAAACATTCAGTACTTC. Drawing the rest from reference TRBV11-3 and TRBJ2-4, the complete variable domain is EAGVVQSPRYKIIEKKQPVAFWCNPISGHNTLYWYLQNLGQGPELLIRYENEEAVDDSQLPKDRFSAERLKGVDSTLKIQPAELGDSAVYLCASSPPRATKNIQYFGAGTRLSVL.

This chain links TRBV6-5 with TRBJ2-7, with D hard to call. The CDR3 runs to 11 residues. From germline, CDR1 is MNHEY and CDR2 SVGAGI. Trimming pared 6 bases from V and 3 bases from J, leaving 6 bases between. The DNA of the CDR3 is TGTGCCAGCAGGGACGTCTACGAGCAGTACTTC. Protein: CASRDVYEQYF.

This clone was detected ten times or more. V and J are TRBV5-1 and TRBJ2-1; TRBD2 might be the D (6 bases). This CDR3 comprises 14 residues. CDR1 SGHRS and CDR2 YFSETQ come from the germline V gene. V lost 0 bases and J lost 7, with 11 bases in between. The CDR3 loop is CASSLEAGRNEQFF. CDR3 DNA: TGCGCCAGCAGCTTGGAGGCGGGGAGGAATGAGCAGTTCTTC.

This clone showed up just a few times. The gene calls are TRBV14 and TRBJ2-2; D is ambiguous. The CDR3 consists of 14 residues. CDR1 and CDR2 (germline): SGHDN, FVKESK. Trimming removed 5 bases from V and 4 bases from J, with 11 bases in between. DNA of the CDR3: TGTGCCAGCAGCATAGGAGTTACCACCGGGGAGCTGTTTTTT. This gives the protein CASSIGVTTGELFF.

V and J are TRBV21-1 and TRBJ2-1; no DNA check was done on the table's D call, TRBD2. TRBV21-1 is reported as a pseudogene. CDR3 size: 15 residues. CDR3 protein: CASSAGLAGTSVQFF. The CDR3 coding sequence is TGTGCCAGCAGCGCCGGACTAGCGGGGACTTCAGTGCAGTTCTTC.

Ten or more counts support this clone. V is TRBV14 and J is TRBJ1-1; no reliable D call. Germline V gene lookup returns CDR1 SGHDN and CDR2 FVKESK. The CDR3 spans 14 residues. The ends were cut back, 4 bases at V and 2 bases at J, with 11 bases in the middle. CDR3: CASSPVGLNTEAFF. CDR3 bases: TGTGCCAGCAGCCCCGTTGGGCTTAACACTGAAGCTTTCTTT.

This clone was found many times. The genes are TRBV28 and TRBJ2-7; 9 bases map to TRBD1. The V segment lost 5 bases and the J segment 6 bases; nucleotides outside the gene matches: 5. Per the germline V gene, CDR1 is MDHEN and CDR2 is SYDVKM. The CDR3 runs to 13 residues. DNA of the CDR3: TGTGCCAGCAGTCGGTACAGGGGGCGCGAGCAGTACGTC. It translates to CASSRYRGREQYV.